What follows describes a single T cell receptor (beta chain). Other DNA sequences in the same sample also yield this CDR3. These data come from a study of shared T cell receptors in the human thymus. Sequencing was performed with immunoSEQ multiplex PCR; in TCRdb, only in-frame clones are kept and a portion is missing. The sample has hundreds of thousands of clones, around 78% seen once. These data are also associated with another study on human thymus T cells.

The sequenced sample consisted of thymocytes. The receptor was derived from a boy under three years old with a congenital heart defect.

For the CDR3, the DNA is TGCAGTGCGAGACAGACCTACGAGCAGTACTTC. Its protein is CSARQTYEQYF. The chain employs TRBV20-1 and TRBJ2-7, with D perhaps matching TRBD1 (5 bases). Germline V CDR1 and CDR2: DFQATT, SNEGSKA (reference sequence). The CDR3 loop spans 11 amino acids. Trimming cost V 6 bases and J 2 bases, with 8 bases left between them.